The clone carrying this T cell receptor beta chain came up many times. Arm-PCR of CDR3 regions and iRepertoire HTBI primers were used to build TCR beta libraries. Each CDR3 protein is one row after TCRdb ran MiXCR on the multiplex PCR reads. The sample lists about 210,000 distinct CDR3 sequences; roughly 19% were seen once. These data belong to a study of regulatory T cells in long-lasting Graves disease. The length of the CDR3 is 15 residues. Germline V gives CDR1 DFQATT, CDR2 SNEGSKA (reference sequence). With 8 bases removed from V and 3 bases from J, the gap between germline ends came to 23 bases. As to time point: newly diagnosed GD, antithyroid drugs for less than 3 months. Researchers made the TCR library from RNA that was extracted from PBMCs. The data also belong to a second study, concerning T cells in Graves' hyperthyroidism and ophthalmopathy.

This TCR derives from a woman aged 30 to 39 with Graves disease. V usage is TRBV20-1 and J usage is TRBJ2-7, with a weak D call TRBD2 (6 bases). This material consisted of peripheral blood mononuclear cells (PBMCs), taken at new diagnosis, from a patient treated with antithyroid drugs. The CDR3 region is CSLDAIAGRFYEQYF. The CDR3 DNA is TGCAGTCTAGACGCCATCGCGGGGAGATTCTACGAGCAGTACTTC.